The sequence of this T cell receptor beta chain was determined in a study of blood T cell repertoires in COVID-19. For the study at large: The United States, Italy and Spain were the sources of the acute and convalescent COVID-19 samples. Sample material is recorded as cDNA or gDNA derived from T cells, B-cell-depleted T cells, or PBMCs.

In the authors' methods: Amplified reference gene primers provided the basis for estimating nucleated cell counts. Assay: immunoSEQ multiplex PCR; the TCRdb copy retains only in-frame clones and omits some. D and trimming were read from the DNA, whereas the V and J calls and clone size are those reported in that table. The sample includes a few hundred thousand clones, about 89% of them seen just once. CDR3 length equals 14 residues. In germline, CDR1 is MDHEN, CDR2 SYDVKM. With 2 bases removed from V and 0 bases from J, the gap between germline ends came to 7 bases. The TCR comes from a man aged 40-49 years who had recovered from COVID-19. Sequenced input: peripheral blood. V is TRBV28 and J is TRBJ2-5; D uncertain. This CDR3 is CASSLTDNQETQYF. CDR3 DNA: TGTGCCAGCAGTTTAACTGATAACCAAGAGACCCAGTACTTC.